The 23 T cell receptor beta chains below all came from one sample that was sequenced in a study of blood T cell repertoires in COVID-19. The assay was immunoSEQ multiplex PCR, and TCRdb's table has in-frame clones only and misses some. The sample consists of fewer than 50,000 clones, 90% of them appearing once. The source material was peripheral blood. These TCRs come from a man aged 60 to 75 with active or convalescent COVID-19.

The rearrangement uses TRBV7-2 and TRBJ2-1, with 14 nucleotides matching TRBD2. Germline-derived CDR1 and CDR2 are SGHTA and FQGNSA. With 5 bases clipped from V and 5 bases from J, the junction kept 8 bases outside the gene matches. The CDR3 contains 17 residues. The DNA for the CDR3 is TGTGCCAGCAGCCCCGGACTAGCGGGAGGTGCCCACAATGAGCAGTTCTTC. Its protein product is CASSPGLAGGAHNEQFF.

The table lists this clone with a count of one. V and J are TRBV29-1 and TRBJ2-1; possible D gene TRBD1, 6 bases. V was trimmed by 3 bases and J by 0 bases, leaving 12 bases between them. This CDR3 is 15 amino acids long. Germline loops: CDR1 SQVTM, CDR2 ANQGSEA. DNA for the CDR3: TGCAGCGTTGAGGTGGGGGACAACTCCTACAATGAGCAGTTCTTC. Protein: CSVEVGDNSYNEQFF.

The V and J genes are TRBV6-5 and TRBJ2-7; D not resolved. This CDR3 region has 13 residues. Germline values: CDR1 MNHEY, CDR2 SVGAGI. V lost 8 bases and J lost 2, with 13 bases in between. The CDR3 coding sequence is TGTGCCAGCCAACACGTATCCGCCTACGAGCAGTACTTC. Encoded protein: CASQHVSAYEQYF.

The chain joins TRBV27 to TRBJ1-6, with a possible D match to TRBD1 (6 bases). The V end lost 1 base, the J end lost 5 bases, and 12 bases lay between the germline ends. The CDR3 loop spans 16 amino acids. The germline CDR1 and CDR2 sequences are MNHEY and SMNVEV (reference sequence). The CDR3 bases are TGTGCCAGCAGTTTATATCAGGACAGCAATAATTCACCCCTCCACTTT. It is translated as CASSLYQDSNNSPLHF.

The chain carries TRBV6-1 and TRBJ1-1; 10 bases line up with TRBD1. CDR3 length equals 16 residues. V shed 4 bases and J 1 base; nucleotides not matched to a gene: 6. Per the germline V gene, CDR1 is MNHNS and CDR2 is SASEGT. CDR3 protein: CASSVRQGAQNTEAFF. As DNA, the CDR3 is TGTGCCAGCAGTGTCCGACAGGGGGCGCAGAACACTGAAGCTTTCTTT.

The chain employs TRBV15 and TRBJ2-7; a possible D gene is TRBD1 (5 bases). The CDR3 totals 15 residues. Per germline, CDR1 LNHNV and CDR2 YYDKDF (reference sequence). Trimming removed 0 bases at V and 6 bases at J, with 15 bases between. As DNA, the CDR3 is TGTGCCACCAGCAGAGATCGAACAGGTCTTGGCGAGCAGTACTTC. This sequence encodes CATSRDRTGLGEQYF. The entire variable domain, with the rest obtained from reference TRBV15 and TRBJ2-7, is as follows: DAMVIQNPRYQVTQFGKPVTLSCSQTLNHNVMYWYQQKSSQAPKLLFHYYDKDFNNEADTPDNFQSRRPNTSFCFLDIRSPGLGDTAMYLCATSRDRTGLGEQYFGPGTRLTVT.

The rearrangement links TRBV10-2 to TRBJ1-2; perhaps TRBD1 as D (5 bases). The CDR3 consists of 14 residues. CDR1 is WSHSY and CDR2 is SAAADI in the germline V gene. V lost 6 bases and J 0 bases, leaving 11 bases between the germline ends. CDR3 in DNA: TGCGCCAGCAGGGAGGCAGGGACTAACTATGGCTACACCTTC. Amino acids: CASREAGTNYGYTF.

The chain joins TRBV6-1 to TRBJ1-1; D not resolved. This CDR3 is built from 12 residues. The germline gives CDR1 MNHNS, CDR2 SASEGT. V was clipped by 6 bases and J by 6 bases, with 11 bases between them. CDR3 loop: CASRGRSAEAFF. The DNA for the CDR3 is TGTGCCAGCAGGGGCAGATCCGCTGAAGCTTTCTTT.

This clone was counted a single time. The chain combines TRBV30 with TRBJ2-7, with D possibly TRBD1 on 6 matching bases. The CDR3 is 12 amino acids. The V gene's germline CDR1 is GTSNPN and CDR2 SVGIG (reference sequence). V was clipped by 3 bases and J by 6 bases, with 12 bases between them. The CDR3 DNA reads as TGTGCCTGGAGCAAACAGGGTTTCGAGCAGTACTTC. It codes for CAWSKQGFEQYF.

This clone was found once. The J gene is TRBJ1-1, the V gene TRBV2; no reliable D call. Germline CDR1 is SNHLY and CDR2 is FYNNEI. This CDR3 spans 12 amino acids. Trimming left V 7 bases short and J 3 bases short, with 9 bases between. CDR3 nucleotide sequence: TGTGCCAGCATTCTCGGGTACACTGAAGCTTTCTTT. It yields the protein CASILGYTEAFF.

The chain couples TRBV7-9 to TRBJ2-5; TRBD1 aligns across 7 bases. The CDR3 has 15 amino acids. Unmatched junction bases numbered 9, after V lost 1 base and J lost 7 bases. In germline, CDR1 is SEHNR, CDR2 FQNEAQ (reference sequence). CDR3 sequence (DNA): TGTGCCAGCAGCTTAGGCGTAACAGGGGATGTGACCCAGTACTTC. As protein: CASSLGVTGDVTQYF.

The chain links TRBV28 to TRBJ2-7; D might be TRBD2 (6 bases). Deletions cut 6 bases from V and 2 bases from J, with 14 bases between. The CDR3 is 14 residues long. Per the germline V gene, CDR1 is MDHEN and CDR2 is SYDVKM. CDR3 protein: CASRLEEGTYEQYF. The CDR3 bases are TGTGCCAGCAGGCTGGAGGAGGGGACCTACGAGCAGTACTTC.

V is TRBV5-4 and J is TRBJ2-5; TRBD1 might be the D (5 bases). This CDR3 is built from 15 residues. CDR1 and CDR2 (germline): SGHNT, YYREEE (reference sequence). The V and J ends lost 3 bases and 1 base respectively, with 13 bases between them. The DNA of the CDR3 is TGTGCCAGCAGCTCAAATCAGGGCTTCCAAGAGACCCAGTACTTC. It codes for CASSSNQGFQETQYF. Complete variable domain (other parts from reference TRBV5-4 and TRBJ2-5): ETGVTQSPTHLIKTRGQQVTLRCSSQSGHNTVSWYQQALGQGPQFIFQYYREEENGRGNFPPRFSGLQFPNYSSELNVNALELDDSALYLCASSSNQGFQETQYFGPGTRLLVL.

The V and J genes are TRBV2 and TRBJ2-1, with D maybe TRBD2 (6 bases). Per germline, CDR1 SNHLY and CDR2 FYNNEI. The CDR3 is made up of 16 amino acids. Trimming removed 1 base from V and 2 bases from J, with 12 bases in between. CDR3 in DNA: TGTGCCAGCAGTGAAGAGAGGAGGGCCACCTACAATGAGCAGTTCTTC. Protein product: CASSEERRATYNEQFF.

J is TRBJ2-5 and V is TRBV9; TRBD2 aligns across 11 bases. With V trimmed by 0 bases and J by 2 bases, 0 bases remained unmatched. Germline V lookup: CDR1 SGDLS, CDR2 YYNGEE. This CDR3 is 15 amino acids long. CDR3 nucleotide sequence: TGTGCCAGCAGCGTAGTAGCGGGAGGGCAAGAGACCCAGTACTTC. This translates into CASSVVAGGQETQYF.

The rearrangement joins TRBV6-2 or TRBV6-3 to TRBJ2-7; 12 bases agree with TRBD1. The CDR3 consists of 17 residues. The V segment lost 0 bases and the J segment 4 bases; nucleotides outside the gene matches: 7. CDR1 and CDR2 (germline): MNHEY, SVGEGT. The CDR3 sequence is CASSYSKGQGARYEQYF. CDR3 nucleotide sequence: TGTGCCAGCAGTTACTCGAAGGGACAGGGGGCTAGATACGAGCAGTACTTC.

The V gene is TRBV7-3, the J gene TRBJ2-1, with 10 bases lining up with TRBD2. This CDR3 comprises 15 residues. The germline V gene has CDR1 SGHTA and CDR2 FQGTGA. Trimming cost V 3 bases and J 1 base; bases outside gene matches: 0. The CDR3 loop is CASSFSGRSYNEQFF. Here the CDR3 DNA reads TGTGCCAGCAGCTTTAGCGGGAGGTCCTACAATGAGCAGTTCTTC.

This chain connects TRBV28 to TRBJ1-1, with unresolved D. This CDR3 has 13 amino acids. Germline values: CDR1 MDHEN, CDR2 SYDVKM. The V and J ends lost 3 bases and 1 base respectively, with 6 bases between them. Here the CDR3 DNA reads TGTGCCAGCAGTTTGAGTCAGAACACTGAAGCTTTCTTT. It encodes CASSLSQNTEAFF.

With respect to this clone: One end of the junction does not line up with germline, which may come from a read error. The chain joins TRBV6-1 to TRBJ2-1, with 7 nucleotides matching TRBD2. There are 14 residues in the CDR3. The V gene's germline CDR1 is MNHNS and CDR2 SASEGT. In nucleotides, the CDR3 is TGTGTCAGCAGTGAAGGGAGGGCTTCCAATGAGCAGTTCTTC. It yields the protein CVSSEGRASNEQFF.

Only one count was recorded for this clone. Other DNA sequences in the same sample also yield this CDR3. The chain links TRBV5-1 to TRBJ2-7; a possible D gene is TRBD1 (5 bases). CDR3 length equals 12 residues. Per germline, CDR1 SGHRS and CDR2 YFSETQ. V was shortened by 2 bases and J by 3 bases, with 6 bases between the two germline ends. The CDR3 DNA reads TGCGCCAGCAGCTTCGACAGCTACGAGCAGTACTTC. As protein: CASSFDSYEQYF.

The J gene is TRBJ2-3, the V gene TRBV6-2 or TRBV6-3; 7 nucleotides line up with TRBD2. The germline CDR1 and CDR2 sequences are MNHEY and SVGEGT. The CDR3 extends over 16 amino acids. The V gene end was trimmed by 6 bases and the J gene end by 2 bases; junction bases not matched to a gene: 11. In DNA, the CDR3 is TGTGCCAGCAGCCCTGTCCTAGCGGAATACACAGATACGCAGTATTTT. It codes for CASSPVLAEYTDTQYF.

The genes are TRBV5-1 and TRBJ2-1, with 12 bases matching TRBD2. Per the germline V gene, CDR1 is SGHRS and CDR2 is YFSETQ. V was clipped by 2 bases and J by 6 bases; unmatched bases: 12. The CDR3 runs to 18 residues. In DNA, the CDR3 is TGCGCCAGCAGCTTTCCTCCCGAGACTAGCGGGAGTATCAATGAGCAGTTCTTC. Its translation is CASSFPPETSGSINEQFF.

The chain combines TRBV5-1 with TRBJ1-4, with TRBD1 matching over 8 bases. The CDR3 has 14 amino acids. V shed 0 bases and J 8 bases; nucleotides not matched to a gene: 3. CDR1 is SGHRS and CDR2 is YFSETQ in the germline V gene. As DNA, the CDR3 is TGCGCCAGCAGCTTGGCAGGGGGCTTGGAAAAACTGTTTTTT. Protein: CASSLAGGLEKLFF.